A selection of T cell receptor beta chains follows, all from one sample in a study of CD8 T cells in ankylosing spondylitis. MiXCR was run by TCRdb on the 5' RACE reads, yielding one entry per CDR3 protein. The sample gives roughly 440,000 distinct CDR3 sequences, 15% to 20% of which show up once; approximately 0.93% is in the top ten. The sequenced material came from blood, either unsorted or a sorted T cell fraction (not recorded which). The receptors were sampled from a male donor with ankylosing spondylitis. CDR3s leave out the opening cysteine and the closing phenylalanine or tryptophan. The order of the fields is V gene, CDR3 protein.

TRBV6-5 ASSYSGTGGQPQH
TRBV6-4 ASSDAGLTEQF
TRBV18 ASSPSPTGDEQF
TRBV6-2/TRBV6-3 ASSSTSPDQPQH
TRBV7-2 ASSPRGGVVPSYGYT
TRBV12-3/TRBV12-4 ASSLRQGHEQY
TRBV7-2 ASSWSTGNYEQY
TRBV2 ASSEYPHGDYGYT
TRBV2 ASNNGPDAGELF
TRBV15 ATSRGGGRQETQY
TRBV5-1 ASSLVGSSGQETQY
TRBV20-1 SARAGQGGSGYGYT
TRBV29-1 SVGGDRAFYNEQF
TRBV29-1 SVESATDTQY
TRBV20-1 SARDSQGPSYEQY
TRBV6-2/TRBV6-3 ASSYSFNQPQH
TRBV20-1 SARKPGGADTQY
TRBV3-1 ASSQGDRDGLAF
TRBV12-3/TRBV12-4 ASTQGTEAF
TRBV6-5 ASSYPGEPWQY
TRBV5-6 ASSPPEGGYGYT
TRBV6-4 ASSSSGSDETQY
TRBV20-1 SARPASGRGHEQY
TRBV6-1 ASTYRGLNTEAF
TRBV28 ASSLGGHWYSYEQY
TRBV6-6 ASSFSLETQY
TRBV20-1 SVEGGGAYEQY
TRBV6-6 ASSTRTAEAF
TRBV5-1 ASLAGTSGSGEQF
TRBV7-2 ASSPQGQNYGYT